This TCR beta chain was recorded in a study of cytomegalovirus exposure and HLA in healthy donors. Study-wide results and caveats: TCR beta chains associated with HLA were, in a later analysis, more clonally expanded than equally common others.

Trimming shortened V by 5 bases and J by 8 bases, and 15 bases separated the two germline ends. The length of the CDR3 is 14 residues. Germline V gene data show CDR1 as MDHEN and CDR2 as SYDVKM. With respect to this clone: Antigen specificity is unknown.

The PCR used 60 Vbeta and 13 Jbeta primers. This table comes from immunoSEQ multiplex PCR, and its TCRdb copy is limited to in-frame clones, with some not included. The sample holds 90,000 to 130,000 clones; 82% are singletons and the top ten take 22%. The sequenced material came from PBMCs. This TCR was sampled from a man aged 25-40 years in good health and CMV-seropositive. This sequence joins TRBV28 and TRBJ1-4; tentatively, D is TRBD1 (5 bases). The CDR3 bases are TGTGCCAGCAGTCGTGGGGGGAGAGGGGAAAAACTGTTTTTT. This translates into CASSRGGRGEKLFF.